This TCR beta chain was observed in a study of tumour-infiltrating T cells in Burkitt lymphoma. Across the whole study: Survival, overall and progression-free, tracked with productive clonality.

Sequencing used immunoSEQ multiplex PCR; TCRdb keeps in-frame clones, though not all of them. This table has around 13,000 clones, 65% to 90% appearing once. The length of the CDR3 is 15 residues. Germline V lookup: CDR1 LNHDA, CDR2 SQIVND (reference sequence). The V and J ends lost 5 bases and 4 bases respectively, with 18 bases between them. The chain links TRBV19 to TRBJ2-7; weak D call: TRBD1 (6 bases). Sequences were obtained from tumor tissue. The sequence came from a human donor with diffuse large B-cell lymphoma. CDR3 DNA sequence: TGTGCCAGTAGTTCGATACAGGGATTAAGGTACGAGCAGTACTTC. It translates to CASSSIQGLRYEQYF.